These T cell receptor beta chains were read from a single sample in a study of blood T cells in healthy people across ages. TCRdb re-called the 5' RACE reads through MiXCR, storing one row per CDR3 protein. In the table there are about 930,000 distinct CDR3 sequences, almost 30% of which are singletons. In addition, the sample was reused for a study of T cells of mothers and their children.

Sequenced sample: blood. These receptors originate from a woman aged 40 to 49 in good health. Each CDR3 is given with its conserved first and last residue. A D gene is named only where the DNA matches it firmly. For some rows the clone size is stated as once, few or many, or as a class when expanded; others skip it.

D | J | V | size | CDR3 | DNA
. | TRBJ2-1 | TRBV6-2/TRBV6-3 | . | CAPAVDEQFF | TGTGCCCCGGCCGTCGATGAGCAGTTCTTC
TRBD1 | TRBJ1-1 | TRBV29-1 | once | CSVLEGAGTEAFF | TGCAGCGTTTTGGAGGGGGCAGGAACTGAAGCTTTCTTT
TRBD2 | TRBJ2-3 | TRBV7-3 | few | CASSLMASGADTQYF | TGTGCCAGCAGCTTAATGGCTAGCGGGGCTGATACGCAGTATTTT
. | TRBJ1-1 | TRBV20-1 | few | CSARWSRGMNTEAFF | TGCAGTGCTAGGTGGTCTCGGGGTATGAACACTGAAGCTTTCTTT
. | TRBJ1-5 | TRBV4-2 | . | CASSQDEGWGQPRHF | TGTGCCAGCAGCCAAGATGAGGGCTGGGGTCAGCCCCGGCATTTT
. | TRBJ2-1 | TRBV5-6 | . | CASSLIQDLNEQFF | TGTGCCAGCAGTTTGATACAGGATCTTAATGAGCAGTTCTTC
. | TRBJ2-7 | TRBV6-1 | . | CATSGLSYEQYF | TGTGCCACCTCCGGGCTCTCCTACGAGCAGTACTTC
TRBD2 | TRBJ2-3 | TRBV20-1 | . | CSASLSSGRTDTQYF | TGCAGTGCTAGTTTATCTAGCGGGAGAACAGATACGCAGTATTTT
. | TRBJ2-7 | TRBV21-1 | few | CASSKSGCSRPTYEQYF | TGTGCCAGCAGCAAGTCGGGGTGCTCGCGCCCGACCTACGAGCAGTACTTC
TRBD1 | TRBJ1-5 | TRBV7-9 | few | CASSPDRGVQPQHF | TGTGCCAGCAGCCCCGACAGGGGAGTACAGCCCCAGCATTTT
. | TRBJ1-4 | TRBV12-3/TRBV12-4 | . | CASRASTNEKLFF | TGTGCCTCACGGGCTTCAACTAATGAAAAACTGTTTTTT
TRBD1 | TRBJ2-7 | TRBV20-1 | . | CSARGQGVIYEQYF | TGCAGTGCTAGGGGACAGGGTGTGATCTACGAGCAGTACTTC
TRBD1 | TRBJ1-4 | TRBV9 | . | CASSVARGREEKLFF | TGTGCCAGCAGCGTGGCCAGGGGGCGCGAGGAAAAACTGTTTTTT
. | TRBJ2-1 | TRBV9 | . | CASSVTGLGDEQFF | TGTGCCAGCAGCGTAACGGGTTTAGGCGATGAGCAGTTCTTC
TRBD1 | TRBJ1-5 | TRBV7-6 | . | CASSLFRGRKGNQPQHF | TGTGCCAGCAGCTTATTTAGGGGGCGAAAGGGCAATCAGCCCCAGCATTTT
TRBD2 | TRBJ2-1 | TRBV20-1 | few | CSAKQTSRSYNEQFF | TGCAGTGCTAAACAGACTAGCAGGTCCTACAATGAGCAGTTCTTC
. | TRBJ2-3 | TRBV6-6 | few | CASSQRPTVDTQYF | TGTGCCAGCAGTCAGCGTCCCACAGTAGATACGCAGTATTTT
TRBD1 | TRBJ2-7 | TRBV2 | . | CASSDRGRIYEQYF | TGTGCCAGCAGTGACAGGGGGCGAATTTACGAGCAGTACTTC
TRBD1 | TRBJ1-2 | TRBV18 | few | CASSGAGGDGYTF | TGTGCCAGCTCCGGGGCAGGGGGCGATGGCTACACCTTC
TRBD1 | TRBJ2-3 | TRBV6-1 | . | CASSAATGEYDTDTQYF | TGTGCCAGCAGTGCCGCGACAGGGGAATATGACACAGATACGCAGTATTTT
. | TRBJ1-1 | TRBV7-9 | . | CASSLKEGGGTEAFF | TGTGCCAGCAGCTTAAAAGAGGGGGGAGGGACTGAAGCTTTCTTT
TRBD2 | TRBJ2-1 | TRBV28 | . | CASSLRTSGGAHEQFF | TGTGCCAGCAGTTTGCGGACTAGCGGGGGGGCCCATGAGCAGTTCTTC
TRBD1 | TRBJ1-4 | TRBV28 | . | CASSSIFRGPNEKLFF | TGTGCCAGCAGTTCAATTTTCAGGGGGCCTAATGAAAAACTGTTTTTT
. | TRBJ2-2 | TRBV29-1 | few | CSVESLGELFF | TGCAGCGTTGAATCCCTCGGGGAGCTGTTTTTT
. | TRBJ2-7 | TRBV15 | many | CATSRDWVYEQYF | TGTGCCACCAGCAGAGATTGGGTTTACGAGCAGTACTTC
TRBD2 | TRBJ2-7 | TRBV5-6 | few | CASNKPGLADDYEQYF | TGTGCCAGCAACAAACCGGGACTAGCGGATGACTACGAGCAGTACTTC
. | TRBJ2-4 | TRBV28 | few | CASQGGLDIQYF | TGTGCCAGCCAAGGGGGTTTGGACATTCAGTACTTC
TRBD2 | TRBJ2-7 | TRBV28 | . | CASSLSPGGADEQYF | TGTGCCAGCAGTTTATCCCCGGGGGGGGCGGACGAGCAGTACTTC
TRBD2 | TRBJ2-7 | TRBV6-2/TRBV6-3 | few | CASSNGGLVYEQYF | TGTGCCAGCAGTAACGGGGGACTAGTCTACGAGCAGTACTTC
. | TRBJ2-3 | TRBV13 | few | CASSLRGLTTDTQYF | TGTGCCAGCAGCTTACGGGGGTTGACCACAGATACGCAGTATTTT
TRBD1 | TRBJ2-7 | TRBV28 | many | CASSSQGDYEQYF | TGTGCCAGCAGTTCACAGGGGGACTACGAGCAGTACTTC
. | TRBJ1-1 | TRBV10-3 | few | CAISDLEGTEAFF | TGTGCCATCAGTGATCTGGAGGGCACTGAAGCTTTCTTT
. | TRBJ1-1 | TRBV5-6 | once | CASRDAVARGRNTEAFF | TGTGCCAGCAGGGACGCCGTGGCGAGAGGACGGAACACTGAAGCTTTCTTT
. | TRBJ2-3 | TRBV3-1 | few | CASSQDVGPTDTQYF | TGTGCCAGCAGCCAAGACGTAGGACCCACAGATACGCAGTATTTT
TRBD1 | TRBJ2-5 | TRBV28 | . | CASRLTTGPQYF | TGTGCCAGCAGGCTAACGACAGGGCCCCAGTACTTC
TRBD1 | TRBJ1-1 | TRBV12-3/TRBV12-4 | many | CASSLRQGENTEAFF | TGTGCCAGCAGTTTGAGGCAGGGGGAGAACACTGAAGCTTTCTTT
TRBD1 | TRBJ1-5 | TRBV7-6 | many | CASSSGTEFYSNQPQHF | TGTGCCAGCAGCTCCGGGACAGAGTTTTATAGCAATCAGCCCCAGCATTTT
TRBD1 | TRBJ1-1 | TRBV7-9 | few | CASSLGTGDAKAFF | TGTGCCAGCAGCTTGGGGACAGGGGACGCCAAGGCTTTCTTT
TRBD1 | TRBJ2-5 | TRBV20-1 | many | CSARFNRGPGETQYF | TGCAGTGCTAGGTTTAACAGGGGGCCCGGAGAGACCCAGTACTTC
. | TRBJ2-7 | TRBV7-2 | . | CASSSRVLIVEQYF | TGTGCCAGCAGCTCACGGGTCCTTATTGTTGAGCAGTACTTC
. | TRBJ2-1 | TRBV2 | few | CASRPLSSSIPLDEQFF | TGTGCCAGCAGGCCCCTTTCGTCGAGCATCCCTCTCGATGAGCAGTTCTTC
TRBD2 | TRBJ2-1 | TRBV7-2 | . | CASSFRVAGAYNEQFF | TGTGCCAGCAGCTTTAGGGTAGCGGGGGCTTACAATGAGCAGTTCTTC
TRBD2 | TRBJ2-1 | TRBV4-1 | few | CASSPPSGEQFF | TGCGCCAGCAGCCCCCCTAGCGGGGAGCAGTTCTTC
. | TRBJ1-1 | TRBV6-6 | . | CASSYGQGNEAFF | TGTGCCAGCAGTTATGGGCAGGGGAACGAAGCTTTCTTT
. | TRBJ1-1 | TRBV28 | . | CASSFPAATEAFF | TGTGCCAGCAGTTTTCCGGCCGCGACCGAAGCTTTCTTT